This T cell receptor (beta chain) was captured in a study of blood T cell repertoires in COVID-19 (dated by TCRdb to the early 2020s). The study in broad terms: Collaborator samples came from the United States, Italy and Spain and covered acute and convalescent phases of COVID-19. Where HLA class I and class II types were available, the types were taken from metadata supplied by the sample provider, not from assay-based typing. Sample metadata almost always included a de-identified subject ID, COVID-19 status, age in years and sex. The material from the prospective study consisted of cDNA or gDNA derived from T cells, B-cell-depleted T cells, or PBMCs. Subjects who had been exposed to COVID-19, were actively infected with it, or had recovered from it provided the deeply sampled blood TCRbeta repertoires that made up the dataset. The samples were drawn from two sources: the first 160 participants of the ongoing ImmuneRACE study, and 1,000 to 1,500 subjects contributed by 6 global collaborators. The repertoires were released in a freely available public database intended as a resource for research on the immune response to SARS-CoV-2.

V lost 2 bases and J lost 3 bases, and the count of bases not matched to a germline gene is 6. The CDR3 goes from the cysteine to the phenylalanine over 17 residues. Just CDR3 DNA is preserved here, 51 bases in frame from base 1. For CDR1 and CDR2, the germline V gene lists SGHTS and YDEGEE. Participants in the prospective study were aged 18 to 89 years, lived in 20 to 25 United States geographic areas, and enrolled through a virtual design. To assign participants to cohorts, the prospective study relied on clinical history that participants themselves reported in a screening survey and a study questionnaire. ImmuneRACE Cohort 3 recovered participants were defined by two consecutive negative NP/OP PCR tests, healthcare professional clearance, or symptom resolution. Mobile phlebotomists in the prospective study collected whole blood, serum and a nasopharyngeal or oropharyngeal swab from every participant. Prospective study participants could optionally give additional blood draws and questionnaires over a roughly two-month period. Prospective study blood samples were shipped either frozen or at room temperature before DNA extraction.

Comments on this clone: Its specific antigen is unknown. No qualities accompany the bases; no much larger clone lies one base away.

The immunoSEQ Assay, a bias-controlled multiplex PCR, was used to amplify TCRbeta CDR3 regions from genomic DNA. On the study's bioinformatics: Within the assay, amplification of reference gene primers was used to estimate how many nucleated cells each sample contained. To quantify the absolute abundance of each unique TCRbeta CDR3 rearrangement, sequence reads were collapsed and filtered. Productive Simpson clonality was computed per sample as the square root of Simpson's diversity index over productive rearrangements. This immuneACCESS table, as held by TCRdb, lists in-frame sequences with V and J called but not all clones. Of the missing ones, under half trace to an unresolved V gene in checked studies; the others have no known cause. The V and J calls and clone size are taken from that table; D and trimming were inferred from the DNA. This sample is represented by 150,000 to 200,000 clones; more than 75% of them were singletons. The ten largest clones take up approximately 7% of the sample.

What the research found in general, with its limitations: How much clinical and demographic metadata was included differed by source and by participant, and the metadata was provided uncurated.

The receptor comes from a woman between 50 and 59 years old who had recovered from COVID-19. Material: PBMCs or T cells enriched from blood (not recorded which). The rearranged chain carries TRBV5-8 and TRBJ1-6, with TRBD1 identical over 9 junction bases. DNA sequence: TGTGCCAGCAGCTTCTCCGGGACAGGGAACTATAATTCACCCCTCCACTTT. Its product reads: CASSFSGTGNYNSPLHF. Beyond the CDR3, the reference TRBV5-8 and TRBJ1-6 genes provide the residues; the full variable domain reads: EAGVTQSPTHLIKTRGQQATLRCSPISGHTSVYWYQQALGLGLQFLLWYDEGEERNRGNFPPRFSGRQFPNYSSELNVNALELEDSALYLCASSFSGTGNYNSPLHFGNGTRLTVT.